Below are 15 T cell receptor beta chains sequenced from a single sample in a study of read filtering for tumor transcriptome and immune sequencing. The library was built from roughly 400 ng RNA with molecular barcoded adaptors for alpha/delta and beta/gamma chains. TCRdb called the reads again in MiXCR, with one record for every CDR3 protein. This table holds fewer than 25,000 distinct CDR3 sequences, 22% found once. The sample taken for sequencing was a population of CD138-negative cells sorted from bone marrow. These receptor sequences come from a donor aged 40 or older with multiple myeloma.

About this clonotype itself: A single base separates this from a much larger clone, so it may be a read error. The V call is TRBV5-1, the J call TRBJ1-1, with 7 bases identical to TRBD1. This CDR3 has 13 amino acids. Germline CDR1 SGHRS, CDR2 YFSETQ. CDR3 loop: CASFGQENIEAFF. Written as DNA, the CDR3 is TGCGCCAGCTTCGGACAGGAGAACATTGAAGCTTTCTTT. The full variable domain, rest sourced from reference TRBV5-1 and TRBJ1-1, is KAGVTQTPRYLIKTRGQQVTLSCSPISGHRSVSWYQQTPGQGLQFLFEYFSETQRNKGNFPGRFSGRQFSNSRSEMNVSTLELGDSALYLCASFGQENIEAFFGQGTRLTVV.

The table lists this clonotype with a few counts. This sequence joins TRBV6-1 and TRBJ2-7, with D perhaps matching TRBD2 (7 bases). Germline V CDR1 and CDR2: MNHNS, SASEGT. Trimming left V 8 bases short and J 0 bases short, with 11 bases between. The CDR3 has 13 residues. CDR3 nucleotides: TGTGCCAGCGCGCGGGGGCGCTCCTACGAGCAGTACTTC. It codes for CASARGRSYEQYF.

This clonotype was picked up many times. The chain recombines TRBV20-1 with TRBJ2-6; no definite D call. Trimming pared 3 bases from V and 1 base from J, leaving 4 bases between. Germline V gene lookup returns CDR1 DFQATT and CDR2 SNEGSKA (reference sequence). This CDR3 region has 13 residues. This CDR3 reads CSASSSGANVLTF. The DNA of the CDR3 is TGCAGTGCTAGTAGTTCTGGGGCCAACGTCCTGACTTTC.

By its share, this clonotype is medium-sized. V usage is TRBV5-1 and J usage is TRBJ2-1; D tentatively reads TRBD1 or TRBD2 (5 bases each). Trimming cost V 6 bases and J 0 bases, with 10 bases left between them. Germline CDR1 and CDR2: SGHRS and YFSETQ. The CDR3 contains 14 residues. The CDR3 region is CASTPGPSYNEQFF. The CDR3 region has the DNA TGCGCCAGCACCCCGGGGCCCTCCTACAATGAGCAGTTCTTC.

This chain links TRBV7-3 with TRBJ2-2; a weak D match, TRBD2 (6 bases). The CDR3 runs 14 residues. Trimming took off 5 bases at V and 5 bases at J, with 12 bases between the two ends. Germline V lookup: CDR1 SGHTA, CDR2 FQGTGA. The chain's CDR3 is CASSRGVGTGELFF. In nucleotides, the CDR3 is TGTGCCAGCAGCCGCGGGGTCGGTACCGGGGAGCTGTTTTTT.

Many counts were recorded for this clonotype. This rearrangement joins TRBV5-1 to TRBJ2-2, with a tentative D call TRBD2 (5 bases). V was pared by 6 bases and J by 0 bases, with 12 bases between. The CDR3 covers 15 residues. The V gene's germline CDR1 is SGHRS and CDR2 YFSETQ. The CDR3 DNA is TGCGCCAGCACCTCTGAGAGGGCGAACACCGGGGAGCTGTTTTTT. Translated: CASTSERANTGELFF.

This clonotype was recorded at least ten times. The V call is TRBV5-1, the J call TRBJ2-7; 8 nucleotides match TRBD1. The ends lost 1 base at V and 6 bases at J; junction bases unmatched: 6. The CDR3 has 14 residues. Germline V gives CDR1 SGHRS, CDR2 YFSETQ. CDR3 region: CASSLNQGAGEQYF. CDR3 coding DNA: TGCGCCAGCAGCTTGAACCAGGGGGCGGGCGAGCAGTACTTC.

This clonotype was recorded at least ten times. This CDR3 reads CSAGGLGIQETQYF. The CDR3 DNA sequence: TGCAGTGCTGGAGGACTGGGGATACAAGAGACCCAGTACTTC. The V gene is TRBV20-1, the J gene TRBJ2-5, with D possibly being TRBD2 (5 bases). V lost 5 bases and J 2 bases, leaving 15 bases between the germline ends. Germline CDR1 reads DFQATT; CDR2 reads SNEGSKA (reference sequence). This CDR3 has 14 residues.

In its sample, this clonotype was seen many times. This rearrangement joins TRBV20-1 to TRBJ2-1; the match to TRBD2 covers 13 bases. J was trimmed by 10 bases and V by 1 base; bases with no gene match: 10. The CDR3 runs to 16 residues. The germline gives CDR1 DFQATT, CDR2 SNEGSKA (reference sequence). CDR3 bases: TGCAGTGCTAGAGCAAGACTAGCGGGGGGTTCATACGAGCAGTTCTTC. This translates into CSARARLAGGSYEQFF.

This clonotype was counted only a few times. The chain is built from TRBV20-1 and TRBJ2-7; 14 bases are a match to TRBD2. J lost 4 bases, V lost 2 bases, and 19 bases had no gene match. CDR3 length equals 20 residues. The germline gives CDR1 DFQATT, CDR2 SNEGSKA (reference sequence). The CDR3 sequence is CSARPGEGLAGVIPGYEQYF. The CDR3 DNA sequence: TGCAGTGCTAGACCGGGGGAGGGACTAGCGGGGGTCATCCCTGGGTACGAGCAGTACTTC.

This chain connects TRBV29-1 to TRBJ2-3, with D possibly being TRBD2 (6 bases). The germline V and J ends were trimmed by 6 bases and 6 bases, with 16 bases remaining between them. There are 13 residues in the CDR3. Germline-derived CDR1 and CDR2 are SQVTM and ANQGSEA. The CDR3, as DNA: TGCAGCGTCTCCCGGGGGAGGTCGGATACGCAGTATTTT. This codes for CSVSRGRSDTQYF.

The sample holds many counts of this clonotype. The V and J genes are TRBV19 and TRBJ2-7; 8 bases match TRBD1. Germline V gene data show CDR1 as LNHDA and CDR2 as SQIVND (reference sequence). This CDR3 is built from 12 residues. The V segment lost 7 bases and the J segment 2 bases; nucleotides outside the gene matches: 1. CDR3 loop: CASKDRAYEQYF. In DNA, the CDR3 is TGTGCCAGTAAGGACAGGGCCTACGAGCAGTACTTC.

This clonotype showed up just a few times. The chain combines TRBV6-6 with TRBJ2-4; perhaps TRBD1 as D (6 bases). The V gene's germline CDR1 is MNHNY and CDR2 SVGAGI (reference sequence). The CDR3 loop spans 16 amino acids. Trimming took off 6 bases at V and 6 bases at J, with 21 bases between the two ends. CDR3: CASSSDRSTAGNIQYF. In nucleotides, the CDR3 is TGTGCCAGCAGCTCCGACAGGTCTACAGCAGGAAACATTCAGTACTTC.

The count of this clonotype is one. Here the CDR3 DNA reads TGTGCCAGCAGCCCTGAACGGGGGGGGCGGGAGCTGTTTTTT. Protein sequence: CASSPERGGRELFF. This sequence joins TRBV5-8 and TRBJ2-2; 8 bases line up with TRBD2. The length of the CDR3 is 14 residues. V shed 4 bases and J 9 bases; nucleotides not matched to a gene: 8. The germline gives CDR1 SGHTS, CDR2 YDEGEE.

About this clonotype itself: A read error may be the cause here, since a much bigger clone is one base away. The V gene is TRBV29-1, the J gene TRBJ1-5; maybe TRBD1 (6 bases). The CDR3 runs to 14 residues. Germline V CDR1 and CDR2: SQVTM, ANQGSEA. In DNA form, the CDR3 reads TGCAGCGTCCTGGACAGAGATAGCAATCACCCCCAGCATTTT. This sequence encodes CSVLDRDSNHPQHF. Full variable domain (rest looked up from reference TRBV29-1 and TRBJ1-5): SAVISQKPSRDICQRGTSLTIQCQVDSQVTMMFWYRQQPGQSLTLIATANQGSEATYESGFVIDKFPISRPNLTFSTLTVSNMSPEDSSIYLCSVLDRDSNHPQHFGDGTRLSIL.